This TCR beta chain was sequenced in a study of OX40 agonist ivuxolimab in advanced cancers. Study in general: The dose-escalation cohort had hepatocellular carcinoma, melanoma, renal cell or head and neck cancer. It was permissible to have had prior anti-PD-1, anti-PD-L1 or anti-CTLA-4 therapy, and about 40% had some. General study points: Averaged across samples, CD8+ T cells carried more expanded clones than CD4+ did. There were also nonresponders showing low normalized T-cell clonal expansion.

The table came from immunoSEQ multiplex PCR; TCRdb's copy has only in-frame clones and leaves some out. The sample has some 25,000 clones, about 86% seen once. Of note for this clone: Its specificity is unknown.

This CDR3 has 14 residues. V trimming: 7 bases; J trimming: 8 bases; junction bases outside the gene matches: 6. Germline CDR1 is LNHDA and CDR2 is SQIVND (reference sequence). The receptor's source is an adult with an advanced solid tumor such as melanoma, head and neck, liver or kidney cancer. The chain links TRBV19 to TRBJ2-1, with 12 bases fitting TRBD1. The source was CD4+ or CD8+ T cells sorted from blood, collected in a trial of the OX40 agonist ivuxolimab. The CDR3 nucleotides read TGTGCCAGTAAGTGGGGACAGGGGGCCGATGAGCAGTTCTTC. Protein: CASKWGQGADEQFF.